This TCR beta chain was found in a study of blood T cell repertoires in COVID-19. Overall study context: Acute and convalescent COVID-19 specimens originated in the United States, Italy and Spain.

TCRdb keeps only in-frame clones here, not all; method: immunoSEQ multiplex PCR. The data hold roughly 90,000 clones, with roughly 88% observed a single time. This sequence was found in an elderly woman with COVID-19, enrolled during active disease. Sequencing used peripheral blood.

The CDR3 sequence is CASSPLGRTNTEAFF. CDR3 coding DNA: TGTGCCAGCAGCCCCCTCGGGAGAACGAACACTGAAGCTTTCTTT. The V and J genes are TRBV14 and TRBJ1-1; unclear D gene. Germline V gene lookup returns CDR1 SGHDN and CDR2 FVKESK. This CDR3 is built from 15 residues. Between the trimmed V and J ends, which lost 4 bases and 1 base, there was a span of 13 bases.